This TCR beta chain was retrieved from a study of T cell responses to AZD1222 COVID-19 vaccine. J lost 1 base, V lost 2 bases, and 6 bases had no gene match. The CDR3 extends over 17 amino acids. CDR1 is SEHNR, CDR2 FQNEAQ, per germline (reference sequence). Sequencing used immunoSEQ multiplex PCR; TCRdb keeps in-frame clones, though not all of them. This table has 200,000 to 250,000 clones, about 92% appearing once. Comments on this clone: The antigen remains unidentified.

Whole-study findings and limits: Among those given AZD1222, only 6 or 7 were seropositive at baseline. Mapped onto spike, vaccine-associated CD4 TCRs spanned it and were dominant at 160-218 and 743-854. Clonal diversity was possibly underestimated; the donors were predominantly white British and more often female. Close to half of all spike-specific TCRs reportedly target regions of the variants that are unmutated.

The chain links TRBV7-9 to TRBJ2-3; 10 bases map to TRBD2. The sequence was obtained from an adult in good health. Sequenced here: peripheral blood, sampled on day 0 of MenACWY control vaccination. The CDR3 bases are TGTGCCAGCAGCTTATTGGCTAGCGGGGGCCGCACAGATACGCAGTATTTT. As protein: CASSLLASGGRTDTQYF.